The entry that follows covers one T cell receptor beta chain sequence. The source of the sample is a study of shared clonotypes between healthy human individuals. At the level of the study: A couple of women and three men aged 18 to 49 made up the donors.

The CDR3 sequence is 15 residues long. Germline lookup yields CDR1 MNHEY and CDR2 SMNVEV (reference sequence). Unmatched junction bases numbered 8, after V lost 5 bases and J lost 4 bases. TCRdb's copy holds only in-frame clones and misses some; the assay was immunoSEQ multiplex PCR. The sample includes some 690,000 clones, 90% of them seen just once. The source is a man aged 18 to 30 in good health. Some clones in this sample may be carry-over from other donors' samples. This chain uses TRBV27 with TRBJ1-2, with 9 bases identical to TRBD1. The sample taken for sequencing was memory CD8+ T cells from PBMCs. Subset indicated: CD45RO+ cells pooled with CCR7-negative TemRA cells. CDR3 nucleotides: TGTGCCAGCAGTCCCAGGACAGGGGAGTTCTATGGCTACACCTTC. Translating it yields CASSPRTGEFYGYTF.